These T cell receptor beta chains were read from a single sample in a study of T-cell reconstitution after alpha-beta-depleted transplantation in children. In TCRdb, the PCR reads were re-called with MiXCR into one record per CDR3 protein. The repertoire includes about 440,000 distinct CDR3 sequences, around 46% of them detected once, and 25% to 30% sits in the top ten. This sample comprised PBMCs, obtained before TCRalphabeta/CD19-depleted stem cell transplant. Receptors were obtained from a girl aged 2-10 years with aplastic anemia, due to receive a stem cell transplant. Each CDR3 is given with its conserved first and last residue. Fields, in order: D gene, J gene, clone size, V gene, CDR3 DNA, CDR3 protein. The D gene is left open where the match is weak. Clone size is stated in some rows and not others, as once, few, many or a class when expanded.

- | TRBJ1-2 | - | TRBV24-1 | TGTGCCACCAGGGACAGTACTAACTATGGCTACACCTTC | CATRDSTNYGYTF
- | TRBJ2-1 | - | TRBV20-1 | TGCAGTGCTAGAGGTTTAACAGCAGGTCAGTTCTTC | CSARGLTAGQFF
- | TRBJ2-6 | many | TRBV6-1 | TGTGCCAGCAGAGCGGACAGCTCTGGGGCCAACGTCCTGACTTTC | CASRADSSGANVLTF
- | TRBJ1-2 | many | TRBV3-1 | TGTGCCAGCAGCCAAGACGCGGGGCTACTTTATGGCTACACCTTC | CASSQDAGLLYGYTF
- | TRBJ1-2 | - | TRBV29-1 | TGCAGCGTTGAAAAGGACGGCTACACCTTC | CSVEKDGYTF
TRBD2 | TRBJ2-3 | few | TRBV6-1 | TGTGCCAGCAGACTAGCGGGAGTTAGCACAGATACGCAGTATTTT | CASRLAGVSTDTQYF
TRBD1 | TRBJ2-5 | once | TRBV29-1 | TGCAGCGTTCCCCGGACAGGTGGGGCAGAGACCCAGTACTTC | CSVPRTGGAETQYF
TRBD2 | TRBJ2-7 | - | TRBV5-1 | TGCGCCAGCAGAAGCGGGAGGAACAACGAGCAGTACTTC | CASRSGRNNEQYF
- | TRBJ2-1 | few | TRBV15 | TGTGCCACCAGCACCCCCGGGGCTGTTATCAATGAGCAGTTCTTC | CATSTPGAVINEQFF
TRBD1 | TRBJ1-1 | few | TRBV29-1 | TGCAGCGTTTGGGACAGGGGGGACACTGAAGCTTTCTTT | CSVWDRGDTEAFF
TRBD1 | TRBJ1-1 | few | TRBV29-1 | TGCAGCGTTTTAGGGACAGTGGTCACTGAAGCTTTCTTT | CSVLGTVVTEAFF
- | TRBJ2-1 | few | TRBV5-1 | TGCGCCAGCATGCGCACTCCAAGGAGTGTGAGCTCCTACAATGAGCAGTTCTTC | CASMRTPRSVSSYNEQFF
TRBD1 | TRBJ2-3 | few | TRBV5-1 | TGCGCCAGCAGCTCGGCCGTGGACAGGCCCCTCAGATTCACAGATACGCAGTATTTT | CASSSAVDRPLRFTDTQYF
- | TRBJ1-5 | many | TRBV12-3/TRBV12-4 | TGTGCCAGCAGCTCGGCCCATCAGCCCCAGCATTTT | CASSSAHQPQHF
- | TRBJ1-1 | once | TRBV29-1 | TGCAGCGTTTTACGCTCGGGAGAGGCTTTCTTT | CSVLRSGEAFF
- | TRBJ1-3 | - | TRBV20-1 | TGCAGTGCTAGAGATCTCAGCTCTGGAAACACCATATATTTT | CSARDLSSGNTIYF
- | TRBJ2-5 | many | TRBV7-9 | TGTGCCAGCATCCCATACTGGGGAGAGACCCAGTACTTC | CASIPYWGETQYF
- | TRBJ2-5 | - | TRBV5-6 | TGTGCCAGCAGCTTGTATGGGAAGGAGACCCAGTACTTC | CASSLYGKETQYF
- | TRBJ2-3 | - | TRBV4-1 | TGCGCCAGCAGCCAAGTCACAGATTCTAGCACAGATACGCAGTATTTT | CASSQVTDSSTDTQYF
TRBD2 | TRBJ2-6 | - | TRBV12-3/TRBV12-4 | TGTGCCAGCCGGACTAGCGGGAGCTCTGGGGCCAACGTCCTGACTTTC | CASRTSGSSGANVLTF
- | TRBJ2-1 | - | TRBV11-3 | TGTGCCAGCAGCTTAAACCGCGGGGAGCAGTTCTTC | CASSLNRGEQFF
TRBD1 | TRBJ2-3 | - | TRBV24-1 | TGTGCCACCAGTGACCGGGGACAGGGCACAGATACGCAGTATTTT | CATSDRGQGTDTQYF
TRBD2 | TRBJ2-5 | - | TRBV5-6 | TGTGCCAGCAGCTCTGGTTGGGCGGGAGACTTATTTGAAGAGACCCAGTACTTC | CASSSGWAGDLFEETQYF
- | TRBJ1-2 | - | TRBV2 | TGTGCCAGCATGGGTAGAGCTAACTATGGCTACACCTTC | CASMGRANYGYTF
- | TRBJ1-1 | - | TRBV28 | TGTGCCAGCCAGTACAGGGAATCGGGCACTGAAGCTTTCTTT | CASQYRESGTEAFF
TRBD2 | TRBJ2-7 | - | TRBV4-1 | TGCGCCAGCAGCCAAGTTGCAACAGCGGGGGGGCGAGAGCAGTACTTC | CASSQVATAGGREQYF
TRBD1 | TRBJ2-5 | - | TRBV28 | TGTGCCAGCACCCCCCAGGGACAGGGCGGGGAGACCCAGTACTTC | CASTPQGQGGETQYF
- | TRBJ2-1 | - | TRBV28 | TGTGCCAGCAGTTCACCCCCTGGGAAAAGAGGGATGGGCAATGAGCAGTTCTTC | CASSSPPGKRGMGNEQFF
- | TRBJ2-7 | many | TRBV20-1 | TGCAGTGCTAGATCCGGGACAAACCCCTACGAGCAGTACTTC | CSARSGTNPYEQYF
- | TRBJ2-1 | many | TRBV11-2 | TGTGCCAGCAGCTTAGCTGTAGAGTACAATGAGCAGTTCTTC | CASSLAVEYNEQFF
TRBD1 | TRBJ2-3 | - | TRBV20-1 | TGCAGTGCTAGAGGGACAGGGCGGCGAGATACGCAGTATTTT | CSARGTGRRDTQYF
- | TRBJ1-4 | few | TRBV5-1 | TGCGCCAGCAGCCCATCGGTGGCAACTAATGAAAAACTGTTTTTT | CASSPSVATNEKLFF
TRBD1 | TRBJ1-2 | - | TRBV5-1 | TGCGCCAGCAGAGAGACAGGGAGACGCAACTATGGCTACACCTTC | CASRETGRRNYGYTF
- | TRBJ2-3 | - | TRBV30 | TGTGCCTGGAGTGTGGACAACACAGATACGCAGTATTTT | CAWSVDNTDTQYF
- | TRBJ1-2 | few | TRBV29-1 | TGCAGCGTTGATGGGCCGGGCGGCTATGGCTACACCTTC | CSVDGPGGYGYTF
- | TRBJ2-7 | - | TRBV20-1 | TGCAGTGCTAGTTCTCTAAACCGGGAAGGGTACTTC | CSASSLNREGYF
TRBD1 | TRBJ2-4 | many | TRBV7-2 | TGTGCCAGCAGCTCCGGACAGGGAAAGCTAGCCAAAAACATTCAGTACTTC | CASSSGQGKLAKNIQYF
- | TRBJ2-6 | few | TRBV29-1 | TGCAGCGTCTCGAACTCTGGGGCCAACGTCCTGACTTTC | CSVSNSGANVLTF
- | TRBJ2-7 | many | TRBV27 | TGTGCCAGCAGTTTATCGGCGGGGTCCCCGGGCGAGCAGTACTTC | CASSLSAGSPGEQYF
- | TRBJ2-7 | - | TRBV28 | TGTGCCAGCAGTCTCCCGACAGAGGCGGACTACGAGCAGTACTTC | CASSLPTEADYEQYF
TRBD1 | TRBJ1-1 | - | TRBV20-1 | TGCAGTGCGGACAGGGTTCAGGGTGAAGCTTTCTTT | CSADRVQGEAFF
TRBD2 | TRBJ2-2 | - | TRBV20-1 | TGCAGTGCTCGGACTAGCGGGAGACAGCGTGGCGGGGAGCTGTTTTTT | CSARTSGRQRGGELFF
TRBD1 | TRBJ2-7 | - | TRBV6-1 | TGTGCCAGCAGAGCAGGGACAGGGGTCTCGTACGAGCAGTACTTC | CASRAGTGVSYEQYF